The rows below give T cell receptor beta chains drawn from one sample of a study of PD-1 blockade in classical Hodgkin lymphoma. Profiled with immunoSEQ multiplex PCR; TCRdb holds only in-frame clones, not every one. The sample lists under 95,000 clones, about 90% seen once, with 2.6% in the top ten. The sequencing here drew on peripheral blood mononuclear cells (PBMCs), taken before the second cycle of nivolumab. The receptors were gathered from a human donor with classical Hodgkin lymphoma. Each CDR3 is given with its conserved first and last residue. The D gene is left open where the match is weak. The size field is filled for only some rows; it gives once, few, many or a size class.

length: 18; J: TRBJ2-7; V: TRBV13; size: NA; D: TRBD2; CDR3: CASSLGPRPGGRSYEQYF; DNA: TGTGCCAGCAGCTTAGGACCCCGACCGGGGGGGAGATCCTACGAGCAGTACTTC
length: 12; J: TRBJ2-1; V: TRBV7-9; size: NA; D: NA; CDR3: CASSLQTDPQFF; DNA: TGTGCCAGCAGCTTACAGACAGATCCTCAGTTCTTC
length: 14; J: TRBJ2-5; V: TRBV11-1; size: once; D: NA; CDR3: CASSLGASVETQYF; DNA: TGTGCCAGCAGCTTAGGGGCCTCCGTAGAGACCCAGTACTTC
length: 14; J: TRBJ1-1; V: TRBV5-6; size: once; D: NA; CDR3: CASSLDSGNTEAFF; DNA: TGTGCCAGCAGCTTGGATTCAGGCAACACTGAAGCTTTCTTT
length: 15; J: TRBJ1-2; V: TRBV10-2; size: NA; D: NA; CDR3: CASSELLTSNYGYTF; DNA: TGCGCCAGCAGTGAGCTCCTGACCTCTAACTATGGCTACACCTTC
length: 14; J: TRBJ1-5; V: TRBV30; size: once; D: NA; CDR3: CAWSVGVRDQPQHF; DNA: TGTGCCTGGAGTGTAGGTGTCAGGGACCAGCCCCAGCATTTT
length: 14; J: TRBJ2-7; V: TRBV15; size: NA; D: TRBD1; CDR3: CATSRDRGFYEQYF; DNA: TGTGCCACCAGCCGGGACAGGGGGTTCTACGAGCAGTACTTC
length: 13; J: TRBJ2-1; V: TRBV6-4; size: NA; D: NA; CDR3: CASSPLGSGEQFF; DNA: TGTGCCAGCAGTCCCTTGGGATCCGGGGAGCAGTTCTTC
length: 14; J: TRBJ2-5; V: TRBV19; size: NA; D: NA; CDR3: CASRRGEYQETQYF; DNA: TGTGCCAGTAGGAGAGGAGAGTACCAAGAGACCCAGTACTTC
length: 12; J: TRBJ1-5; V: TRBV28; size: NA; D: NA; CDR3: CASRRMSQPQHF; DNA: TGTGCCAGCAGACGTATGTCTCAGCCCCAGCATTTT
length: 13; J: TRBJ1-5; V: TRBV28; size: NA; D: TRBD1; CDR3: CASVGQGAEPQHF; DNA: TGTGCCAGCGTAGGACAGGGGGCCGAGCCCCAGCATTTT
length: 18; J: TRBJ2-2; V: TRBV28; size: NA; D: TRBD2; CDR3: CASSFYKLGLAATGELFF; DNA: TGTGCCAGCAGTTTCTACAAACTAGGACTAGCGGCCACCGGGGAGCTGTTTTTT
length: 14; J: TRBJ2-3; V: TRBV19; size: NA; D: TRBD1; CDR3: CASSIGQGSDTQYF; DNA: TGTGCCAGTAGTATAGGACAGGGTTCAGATACGCAGTATTTT
length: 16; J: TRBJ1-5; V: TRBV5-6; size: NA; D: TRBD1; CDR3: CASSSNWDREDQPQHF; DNA: TGTGCCAGCAGCTCAAACTGGGACAGGGAGGACCAGCCCCAGCATTTT
length: 15; J: TRBJ2-7; V: TRBV9; size: NA; D: TRBD2; CDR3: CASSKQTSGSYEQYF; DNA: TGTGCCAGCAGCAAACAGACTAGCGGCTCCTACGAGCAGTACTTC
length: 17; J: TRBJ1-2; V: TRBV21-1; size: NA; D: NA; CDR3: CASSKDGTGGAPYGYTF; DNA: TGTGCCAGCAGCAAAGACGGGACAGGGGGCGCGCCCTATGGCTACACCTTC
length: 18; J: TRBJ2-1; V: TRBV5-1; size: NA; D: TRBD1; CDR3: CASSLGPSDRASLNEQFF; DNA: TGCGCCAGCAGCTTGGGCCCTTCCGACAGGGCAAGTCTCAATGAGCAGTTCTTC
length: 13; J: TRBJ2-7; V: TRBV6-6; size: NA; D: TRBD2; CDR3: CASGSGALGEQYF; DNA: TGTGCCAGCGGAAGCGGGGCTCTGGGCGAGCAGTACTTC
length: 15; J: TRBJ2-2; V: TRBV27; size: NA; D: TRBD2; CDR3: CASSLSGRGTGELFF; DNA: TGTGCCAGCAGTTTGAGCGGGAGGGGGACCGGGGAGCTGTTTTTT
length: 14; J: TRBJ2-7; V: TRBV9; size: NA; D: NA; CDR3: CASSGGGQTHEQYF; DNA: TGTGCCAGCAGCGGCGGGGGACAGACCCACGAGCAGTACTTC
length: 14; J: TRBJ2-4; V: TRBV5-1; size: NA; D: NA; CDR3: CASSLGQGKNIQYF; DNA: TGCGCCAGCAGCTTGGGGCAGGGGAAAAACATTCAGTACTTC
length: 15; J: TRBJ1-2; V: TRBV6-5; size: NA; D: NA; CDR3: CASRNSNLGDYGYTF; DNA: TGTGCCAGCAGAAACAGTAACCTTGGGGATTATGGCTACACCTTC
length: 17; J: TRBJ2-1; V: TRBV4-2; size: NA; D: TRBD1; CDR3: CASSQDPRDRRSNEQFF; DNA: TGTGCCAGCAGCCAAGACCCCCGGGACAGGCGGTCCAATGAGCAGTTCTTC
length: 13; J: TRBJ2-7; V: TRBV27; size: once; D: TRBD2; CDR3: CASSSGSSYEQYF; DNA: TGTGCCAGCAGTAGCGGGAGCTCCTACGAGCAGTACTTC
length: 14; J: TRBJ1-3; V: TRBV10-3; size: NA; D: NA; CDR3: CAISPDLTGNTIYF; DNA: TGTGCCATCAGCCCGGACCTCACTGGAAACACCATATATTTT
length: 16; J: TRBJ2-7; V: TRBV5-1; size: NA; D: TRBD1; CDR3: CASSLDPGQGLWEQYF; DNA: TGCGCCAGCAGCTTGGATCCGGGACAGGGGTTATGGGAGCAGTACTTC
length: 14; J: TRBJ1-3; V: TRBV14; size: few; D: NA; CDR3: CASSQNWGGNTIYF; DNA: TGTGCCAGCAGCCAGAATTGGGGCGGAAACACCATATATTTT
length: 12; J: TRBJ1-1; V: TRBV28; size: once; D: NA; CDR3: CASSLSFLVAFF; DNA: TGTGCCAGCAGTTTATCCTTCCTGGTAGCTTTCTTT
length: 14; J: TRBJ1-2; V: TRBV5-1; size: NA; D: NA; CDR3: CASSLDGGAYGYTF; DNA: TGCGCCAGCAGCTTGGACGGGGGCGCCTATGGCTACACCTTC
length: 12; J: TRBJ1-1; V: TRBV28; size: NA; D: NA; CDR3: CASSGGTIGAFF; DNA: TGTGCCAGCAGTGGAGGGACAATCGGAGCTTTCTTT
length: 13; J: TRBJ2-7; V: TRBV6-6; size: NA; D: NA; CDR3: CASSLLNPYEQYF; DNA: TGTGCCAGCAGCCTACTTAACCCCTACGAGCAGTACTTC
length: 16; J: TRBJ1-5; V: TRBV7-2; size: NA; D: NA; CDR3: CASSSGGSGSNQPQHF; DNA: TGTGCCAGCAGCTCCGGCGGCAGCGGGAGCAATCAGCCCCAGCATTTT
length: 14; J: TRBJ1-1; V: TRBV5-1; size: few; D: TRBD1; CDR3: CASSYGQGFAEAFF; DNA: TGCGCCAGCAGCTACGGACAGGGTTTCGCTGAAGCTTTCTTT
length: 14; J: TRBJ2-5; V: TRBV30; size: NA; D: TRBD2; CDR3: CAWSAGLGLETQYF; DNA: TGTGCCTGGAGTGCGGGACTAGGGTTAGAGACCCAGTACTTC
length: 16; J: TRBJ2-2; V: TRBV9; size: NA; D: TRBD2; CDR3: CASSDPLAGATGELFF; DNA: TGTGCCAGCAGCGACCCACTAGCGGGAGCGACCGGGGAGCTGTTTTTT
length: 18; J: TRBJ2-7; V: TRBV28; size: NA; D: TRBD2; CDR3: CASSYTLGLAGVSYEQYF; DNA: TGTGCCAGCAGTTACACCCTGGGACTAGCGGGAGTATCCTACGAGCAGTACTTC
length: 15; J: TRBJ2-1; V: TRBV7-7; size: NA; D: NA; CDR3: CASSSGSFPYNEQFF; DNA: TGTGCCAGCAGCTCAGGGTCCTTTCCCTACAATGAGCAGTTCTTC
length: 12; J: TRBJ2-1; V: TRBV2; size: NA; D: NA; CDR3: CASKGRHNEQFF; DNA: TGTGCCAGCAAGGGACGCCACAATGAGCAGTTCTTC
length: 17; J: TRBJ1-2; V: TRBV4-2; size: once; D: NA; CDR3: CASSQGVRGVPHYGYTF; DNA: TGTGCCAGCAGCCAAGGGGTCAGGGGCGTACCCCACTATGGCTACACCTTC
length: 15; J: TRBJ2-1; V: TRBV27; size: NA; D: NA; CDR3: CASSLLPSGGNEQFF; DNA: TGTGCCAGCAGTTTATTACCTAGTGGGGGGAATGAGCAGTTCTTC
length: 16; J: TRBJ2-4; V: TRBV28; size: NA; D: TRBD2; CDR3: CASSFPSTSAKNIQYF; DNA: TGTGCCAGCAGTTTTCCCTCGACTAGCGCCAAAAACATTCAGTACTTC
length: 12; J: TRBJ1-3; V: TRBV30; size: NA; D: NA; CDR3: CAWTHGGNTIYF; DNA: TGTGCCTGGACACATGGAGGAAACACCATATATTTT
length: 13; J: TRBJ1-1; V: TRBV5-6; size: NA; D: NA; CDR3: CASSLMSGTEAFF; DNA: TGTGCCAGCAGCTTGATGTCGGGCACTGAAGCTTTCTTT
length: 14; J: TRBJ1-1; V: TRBV28; size: NA; D: TRBD1; CDR3: CASSITGARTEAFF; DNA: TGTGCCAGCAGTATAACAGGGGCGAGGACTGAAGCTTTCTTT
length: 13; J: TRBJ2-3; V: TRBV5-1; size: NA; D: NA; CDR3: CASSPTRGDTQYF; DNA: TGCGCCAGCAGCCCCACCCGAGGTGATACGCAGTATTTT
length: 16; J: TRBJ2-2; V: TRBV10-1; size: NA; D: NA; CDR3: CASSESGARDTGELFF; DNA: TGCGCCAGCAGTGAGTCCGGAGCTCGGGACACCGGGGAGCTGTTTTTT
length: 15; J: TRBJ1-2; V: TRBV27; size: NA; D: TRBD1; CDR3: CASSLISGTGRGYTF; DNA: TGTGCCAGCAGTCTGATTTCCGGGACAGGAAGGGGCTACACCTTC
length: 14; J: TRBJ2-1; V: TRBV4-1; size: NA; D: NA; CDR3: CASSQAYRNNEQFF; DNA: TGCGCCAGCAGCCAAGCTTATAGGAACAATGAGCAGTTCTTC
length: 13; J: TRBJ2-3; V: TRBV5-1; size: NA; D: NA; CDR3: CASSLAYLDTQYF; DNA: TGCGCCAGCAGCTTGGCCTACCTGGATACGCAGTATTTT
length: 15; J: TRBJ2-1; V: TRBV10-1; size: NA; D: NA; CDR3: CASSEGRKGVDEQFF; DNA: TGCGCCAGCAGTGAGGGACGCAAGGGAGTCGATGAGCAGTTCTTC
length: 12; J: TRBJ1-2; V: TRBV6-6; size: NA; D: NA; CDR3: CASSYPENGYTF; DNA: TGTGCCAGCAGTTACCCTGAGAATGGCTACACCTTC
length: 16; J: TRBJ2-1; V: TRBV27; size: NA; D: NA; CDR3: CASSLQGFTSYNEQFF; DNA: TGTGCCAGCAGTTTACAGGGGTTCACTAGCTACAATGAGCAGTTCTTC
length: 14; J: TRBJ2-1; V: TRBV13; size: once; D: NA; CDR3: CASSLEDHNNEQFF; DNA: TGTGCCAGCAGCTTAGAGGACCACAACAATGAGCAGTTCTTC
length: 15; J: TRBJ1-5; V: TRBV28; size: NA; D: NA; CDR3: CASSSISGQNHTQHF; DNA: TGTGCCAGCAGTTCCATATCCGGACAGAACCATACCCAGCATTTT
length: 16; J: TRBJ1-5; V: TRBV29-1; size: NA; D: NA; CDR3: CRLSLFSSWCNQPQHF; DNA: TGCAGGCTAAGTCTTTTTTCGAGTTGGTGCAATCAGCCCCAGCATTTT
length: 15; J: TRBJ2-7; V: TRBV9; size: NA; D: NA; CDR3: CASSGGGGPSYEQYF; DNA: TGTGCCAGCAGCGGAGGGGGGGGGCCCTCCTACGAGCAGTACTTC